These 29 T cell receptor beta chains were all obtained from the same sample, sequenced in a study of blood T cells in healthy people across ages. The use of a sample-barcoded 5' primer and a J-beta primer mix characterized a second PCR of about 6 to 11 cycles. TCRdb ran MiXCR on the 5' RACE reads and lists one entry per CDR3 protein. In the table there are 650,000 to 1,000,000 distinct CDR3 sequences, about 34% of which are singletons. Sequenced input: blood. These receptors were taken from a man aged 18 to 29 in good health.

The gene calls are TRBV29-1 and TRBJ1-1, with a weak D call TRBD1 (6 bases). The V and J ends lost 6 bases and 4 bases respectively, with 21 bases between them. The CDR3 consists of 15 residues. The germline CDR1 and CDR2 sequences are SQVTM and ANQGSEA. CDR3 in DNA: TGCAGCGTCCACGTAGGGGGGGCGCTTAGCACTGAAGCTTTCTTT. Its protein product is CSVHVGGALSTEAFF.

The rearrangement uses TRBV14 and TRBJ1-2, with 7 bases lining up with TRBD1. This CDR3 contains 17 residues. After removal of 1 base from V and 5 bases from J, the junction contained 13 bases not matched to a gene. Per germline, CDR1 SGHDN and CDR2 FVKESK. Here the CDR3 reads CASSQVAQGESGYGYTF. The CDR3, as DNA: TGTGCCAGCAGCCAAGTTGCGCAGGGGGAATCGGGATATGGCTACACCTTC.

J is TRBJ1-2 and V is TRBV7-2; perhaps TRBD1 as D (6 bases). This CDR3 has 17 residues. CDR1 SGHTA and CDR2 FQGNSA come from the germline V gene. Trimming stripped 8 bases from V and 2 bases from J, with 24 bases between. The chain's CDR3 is CASALGGDTGGNYGYTF. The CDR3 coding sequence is TGTGCCAGCGCCTTGGGAGGGGACACCGGGGGAAACTATGGCTACACCTTC.

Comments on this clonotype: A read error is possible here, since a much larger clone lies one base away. The CDR3: CASNSDWGYGYTF. The DNA of the CDR3 is TGTGCCAGCAACTCTGATTGGGGTTACGGCTACACCTTC. The chain recombines TRBV7-2 with TRBJ1-2, with D uncertain. Trimming left V 7 bases short and J 8 bases short, with 17 bases between. CDR1 is SGHTA and CDR2 is FQGNSA in the germline V gene. The CDR3 is 13 amino acids.

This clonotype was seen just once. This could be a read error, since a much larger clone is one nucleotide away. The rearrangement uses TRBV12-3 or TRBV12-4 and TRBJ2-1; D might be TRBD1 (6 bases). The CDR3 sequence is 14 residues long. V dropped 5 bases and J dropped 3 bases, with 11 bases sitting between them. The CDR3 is CASSAGDFYNEQFF. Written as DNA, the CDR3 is TGTGCCAGCAGTGCAGGGGATTTCTACAATGAGCAGTTCTTC.

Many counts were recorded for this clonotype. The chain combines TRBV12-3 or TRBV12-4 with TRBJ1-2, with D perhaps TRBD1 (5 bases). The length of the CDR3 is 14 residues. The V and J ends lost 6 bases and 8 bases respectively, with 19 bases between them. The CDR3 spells CASSPVGGSRGYTF. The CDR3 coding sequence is TGTGCCAGCAGCCCGGTGGGGGGAAGTAGAGGCTACACCTTC.

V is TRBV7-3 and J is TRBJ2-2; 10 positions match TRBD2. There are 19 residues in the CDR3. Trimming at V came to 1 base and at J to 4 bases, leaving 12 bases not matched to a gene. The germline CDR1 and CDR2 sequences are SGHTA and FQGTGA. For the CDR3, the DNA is TGTGCCAGCAGCTTAAGAGTTGGGCTAGCGGGGGTCCGCACCGGGGAGCTGTTTTTT. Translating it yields CASSLRVGLAGVRTGELFF.

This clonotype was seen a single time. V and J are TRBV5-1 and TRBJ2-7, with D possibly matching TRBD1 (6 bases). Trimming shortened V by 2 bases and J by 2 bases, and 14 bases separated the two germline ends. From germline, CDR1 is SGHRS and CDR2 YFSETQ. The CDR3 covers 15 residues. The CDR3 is CASSLDGTTAYEQYF. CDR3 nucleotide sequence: TGCGCCAGCAGCTTAGACGGGACAACCGCCTACGAGCAGTACTTC.

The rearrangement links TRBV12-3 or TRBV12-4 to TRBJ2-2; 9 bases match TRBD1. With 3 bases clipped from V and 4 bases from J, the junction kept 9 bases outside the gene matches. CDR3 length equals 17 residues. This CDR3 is CASSFSWGQGGTGELFF. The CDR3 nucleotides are TGTGCCAGCAGTTTTTCTTGGGGACAGGGAGGCACCGGGGAGCTGTTTTTT.

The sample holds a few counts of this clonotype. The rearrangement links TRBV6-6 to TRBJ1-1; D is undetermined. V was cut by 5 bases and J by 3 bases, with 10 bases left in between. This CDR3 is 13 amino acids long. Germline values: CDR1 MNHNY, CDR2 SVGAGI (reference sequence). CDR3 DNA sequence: TGTGCCAGCAGTCAGTTACGGGACACTGAAGCTTTCTTT. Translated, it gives CASSQLRDTEAFF.

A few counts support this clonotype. The CDR3 loop reads CASSLSQMGRGLRNGYTF. The CDR3 DNA reads TGCGCCAGCAGCTTGTCACAGATGGGCAGGGGACTTAGAAATGGCTACACCTTC. This chain joins TRBV5-1 and TRBJ1-2, with D maybe TRBD1 (6 bases). V lost 1 base to trimming and J lost 6 bases, with 25 bases between them. There are 18 residues in the CDR3. Germline assignment: CDR1 SGHRS and CDR2 YFSETQ.

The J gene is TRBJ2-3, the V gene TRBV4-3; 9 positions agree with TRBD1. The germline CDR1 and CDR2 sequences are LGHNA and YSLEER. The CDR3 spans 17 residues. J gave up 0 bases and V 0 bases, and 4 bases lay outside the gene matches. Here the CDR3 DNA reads TGCGCCAGCAGCCAAGATGAAGGGACAGGGAGCACAGATACGCAGTATTTT. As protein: CASSQDEGTGSTDTQYF.

CDR3 sequence (DNA): TGTGCCAGCAGTGACCCTACGGATGAGCAGTTCTTC. Translated: CASSDPTDEQFF. The gene calls are TRBV2 and TRBJ2-1; D gene ambiguous. The CDR3 is made up of 12 amino acids. V lost 3 bases and J lost 8, with 8 bases in between. Germline values: CDR1 SNHLY, CDR2 FYNNEI.

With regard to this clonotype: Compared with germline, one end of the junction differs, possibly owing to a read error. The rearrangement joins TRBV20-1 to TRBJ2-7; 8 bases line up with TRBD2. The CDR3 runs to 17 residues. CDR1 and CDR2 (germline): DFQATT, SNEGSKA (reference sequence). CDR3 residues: CRAKSQGGTSNVYEQYF. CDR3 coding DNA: TGTAGAGCTAAATCCCAAGGAGGGACTAGTAACGTGTACGAGCAGTACTTC.

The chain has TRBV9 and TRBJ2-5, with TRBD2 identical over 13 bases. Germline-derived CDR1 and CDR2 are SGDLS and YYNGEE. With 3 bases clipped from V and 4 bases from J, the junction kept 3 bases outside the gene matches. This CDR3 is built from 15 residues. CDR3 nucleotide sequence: TGTGCCAGCAGCGGGACTAGCGGGGGCCGAGAGACCCAGTACTTC. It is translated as CASSGTSGGRETQYF.

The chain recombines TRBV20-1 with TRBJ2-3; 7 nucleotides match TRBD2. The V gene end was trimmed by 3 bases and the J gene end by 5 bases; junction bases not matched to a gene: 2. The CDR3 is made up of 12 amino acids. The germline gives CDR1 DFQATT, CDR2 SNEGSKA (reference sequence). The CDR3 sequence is CSASSGEDTQYF. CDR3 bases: TGCAGTGCTAGCAGCGGGGAAGATACGCAGTATTTT.

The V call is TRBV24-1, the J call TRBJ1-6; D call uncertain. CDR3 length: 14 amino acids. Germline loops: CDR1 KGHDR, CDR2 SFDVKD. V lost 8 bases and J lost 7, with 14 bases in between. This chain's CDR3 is CATIPREENSPLHF. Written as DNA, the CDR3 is TGTGCCACCATCCCCCGGGAGGAAAATTCACCCCTCCACTTT.

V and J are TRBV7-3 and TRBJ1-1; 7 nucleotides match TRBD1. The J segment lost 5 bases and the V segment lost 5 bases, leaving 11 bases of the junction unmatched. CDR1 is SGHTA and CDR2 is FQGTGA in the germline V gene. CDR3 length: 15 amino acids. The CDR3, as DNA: TGTGCCAGCAGCCTCCGACAGGGAGGATGTACTGAAGCTTTCTTT. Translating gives CASSLRQGGCTEAFF.

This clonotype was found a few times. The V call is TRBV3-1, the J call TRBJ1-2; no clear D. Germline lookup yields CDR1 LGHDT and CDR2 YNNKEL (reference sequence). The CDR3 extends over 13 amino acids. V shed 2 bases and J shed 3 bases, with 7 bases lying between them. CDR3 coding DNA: TGTGCCAGCAGCCAATATAGAGACTATGGCTACACCTTC. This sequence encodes CASSQYRDYGYTF.

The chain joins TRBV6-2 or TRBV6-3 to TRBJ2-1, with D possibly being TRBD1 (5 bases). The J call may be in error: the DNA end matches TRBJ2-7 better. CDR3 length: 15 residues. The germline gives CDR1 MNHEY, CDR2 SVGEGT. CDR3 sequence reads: CASSPQGNSYNEQYF. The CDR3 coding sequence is TGTGCCAGCAGTCCTCAGGGCAACTCCTACAATGAGCAGTACTTC.

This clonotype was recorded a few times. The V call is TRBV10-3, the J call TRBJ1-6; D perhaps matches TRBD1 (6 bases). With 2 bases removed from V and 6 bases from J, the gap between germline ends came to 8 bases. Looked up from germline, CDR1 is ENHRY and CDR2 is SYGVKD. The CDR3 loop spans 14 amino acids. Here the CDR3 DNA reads TGTGCCATCAGTGAGAAGGGGGGTAATTCACCCCTCCACTTT. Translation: CAISEKGGNSPLHF.

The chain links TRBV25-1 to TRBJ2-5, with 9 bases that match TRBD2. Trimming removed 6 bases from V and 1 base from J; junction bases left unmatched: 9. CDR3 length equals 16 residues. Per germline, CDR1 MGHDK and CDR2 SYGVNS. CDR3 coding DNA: TGTGCCAGCAGCCCCAGGAGCGGGAGGCCCCAAGAGACCCAGTACTTC. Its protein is CASSPRSGRPQETQYF.

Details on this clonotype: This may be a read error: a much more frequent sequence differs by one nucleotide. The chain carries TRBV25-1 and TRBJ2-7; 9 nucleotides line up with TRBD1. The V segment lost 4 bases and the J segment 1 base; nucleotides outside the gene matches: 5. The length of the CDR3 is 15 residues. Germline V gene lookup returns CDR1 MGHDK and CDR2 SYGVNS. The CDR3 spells CASSASGTGSYEQYF. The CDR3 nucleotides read TGTGCCAGCAGTGCGTCCGGGACAGGGTCCTACGAGCAGTACTTC.

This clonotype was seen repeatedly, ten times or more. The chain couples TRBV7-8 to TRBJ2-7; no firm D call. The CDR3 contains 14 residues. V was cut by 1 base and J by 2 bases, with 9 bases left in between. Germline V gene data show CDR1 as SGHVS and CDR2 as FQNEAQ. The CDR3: CASSLDGGTYEQYF. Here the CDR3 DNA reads TGTGCCAGCAGCTTAGATGGCGGAACCTACGAGCAGTACTTC.

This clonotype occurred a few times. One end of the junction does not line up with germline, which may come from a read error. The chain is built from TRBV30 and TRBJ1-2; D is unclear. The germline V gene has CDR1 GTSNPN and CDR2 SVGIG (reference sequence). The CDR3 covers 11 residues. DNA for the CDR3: TGTGCCGGGAGTGTCGGGGATGGCTACACCTTC. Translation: CAGSVGDGYTF.

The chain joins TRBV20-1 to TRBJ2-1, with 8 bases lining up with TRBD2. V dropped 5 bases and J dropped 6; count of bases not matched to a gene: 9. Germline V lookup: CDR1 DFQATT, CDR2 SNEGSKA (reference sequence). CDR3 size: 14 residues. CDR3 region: CSAERTSGVNEQFF. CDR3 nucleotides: TGCAGTGCTGAACGCACTAGCGGTGTCAATGAGCAGTTCTTC.

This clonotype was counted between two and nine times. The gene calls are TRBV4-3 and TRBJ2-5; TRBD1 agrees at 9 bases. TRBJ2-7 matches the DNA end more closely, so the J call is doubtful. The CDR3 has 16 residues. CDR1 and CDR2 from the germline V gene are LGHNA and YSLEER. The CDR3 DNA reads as TGCGCCAGCAGCCAAGATTCGGGACAGGGTACTTACGAGCAGTACTTC. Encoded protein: CASSQDSGQGTYEQYF.

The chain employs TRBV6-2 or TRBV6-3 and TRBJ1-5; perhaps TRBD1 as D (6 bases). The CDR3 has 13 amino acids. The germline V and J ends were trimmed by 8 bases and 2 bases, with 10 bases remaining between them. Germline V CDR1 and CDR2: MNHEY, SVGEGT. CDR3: CASVSGGNQPQHF. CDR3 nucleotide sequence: TGTGCCAGCGTCTCAGGGGGCAATCAGCCCCAGCATTTT.

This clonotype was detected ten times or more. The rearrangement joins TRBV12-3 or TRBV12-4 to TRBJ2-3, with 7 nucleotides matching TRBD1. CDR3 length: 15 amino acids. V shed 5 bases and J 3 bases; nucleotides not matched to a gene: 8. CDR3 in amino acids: CASSPGQPETDTQYF. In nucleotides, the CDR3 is TGTGCCAGCAGTCCGGGACAGCCCGAGACAGATACGCAGTATTTT.